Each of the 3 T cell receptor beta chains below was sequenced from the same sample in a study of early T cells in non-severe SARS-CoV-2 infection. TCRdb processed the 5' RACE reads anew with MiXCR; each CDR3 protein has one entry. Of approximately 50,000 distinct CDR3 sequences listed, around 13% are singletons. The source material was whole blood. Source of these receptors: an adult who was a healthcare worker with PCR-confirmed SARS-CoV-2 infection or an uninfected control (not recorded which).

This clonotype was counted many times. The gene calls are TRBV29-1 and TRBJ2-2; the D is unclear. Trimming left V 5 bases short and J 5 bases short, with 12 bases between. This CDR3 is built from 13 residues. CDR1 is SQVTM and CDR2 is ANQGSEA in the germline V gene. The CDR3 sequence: CSVRASRTGELFF. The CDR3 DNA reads TGCAGCGTTAGGGCCTCACGGACCGGGGAGCTGTTTTTT.

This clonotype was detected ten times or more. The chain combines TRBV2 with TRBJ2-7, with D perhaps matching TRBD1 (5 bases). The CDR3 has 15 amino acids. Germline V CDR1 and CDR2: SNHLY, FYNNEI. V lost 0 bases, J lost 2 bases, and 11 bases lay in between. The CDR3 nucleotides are TGTGCCAGCAGTGAAGCACTATGGGGCACCTACGAGCAGTACTTC. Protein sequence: CASSEALWGTYEQYF.

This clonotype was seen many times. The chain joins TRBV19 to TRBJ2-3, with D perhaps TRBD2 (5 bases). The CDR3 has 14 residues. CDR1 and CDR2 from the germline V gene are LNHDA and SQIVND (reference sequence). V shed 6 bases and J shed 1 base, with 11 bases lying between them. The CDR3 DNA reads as TGTGCCAGTAGGGAAACCGGGGGCACAGATACGCAGTATTTT. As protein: CASRETGGTDTQYF.